This passage covers 2 T cell receptor beta chains from one sample sequenced in a study of STAT5B mutations in CD4+ large granular lymphocyte leukemia. The protocol was immunoSEQ multiplex PCR, while the TCRdb copy is restricted to in-frame clones and leaves out a portion. The sample has around 30,000 clones, roughly four fifths seen once. Sequencing was carried out using CD4+ T cells from blood buffy coats. The receptors were gathered from a human donor in good health.

The chain has TRBV10-1 and TRBJ2-3; TRBD2 matches at 7 bases. The CDR3 contains 15 residues. Trimming cost V 0 bases and J 2 bases; bases outside gene matches: 2. CDR1 and CDR2 (germline): WNHNN, SYGVQD (reference sequence). CDR3 amino acids: CASSESTSDTDTQYF. Written as DNA, the CDR3 is TGCGCCAGCAGTGAGTCCACTAGCGACACAGATACGCAGTATTTT.

J is TRBJ2-2 and V is TRBV10-3; the D gene could be TRBD1 or TRBD2 (6 bases each). This CDR3 has 16 residues. Germline V lookup: CDR1 ENHRY, CDR2 SYGVKD. V was shortened by 7 bases and J by 0 bases, with 15 bases between the two germline ends. The CDR3 loop reads CAITQGGSSNTGELFF. The DNA for the CDR3 is TGTGCCATCACCCAAGGGGGGTCCTCGAACACCGGGGAGCTGTTTTTT.